This entry describes one T cell receptor (beta chain). Assay used: immunoSEQ multiplex PCR; TCRdb lists only in-frame clones, some missing. The repertoire holds approximately 230,000 clones, with 65% to 85% as singletons. This specimen belongs to a study of blood T cell repertoires in COVID-19. Study background: From T cells, B-cell-depleted T cells, or PBMCs came the material, which was cDNA or gDNA.

The receptor's source is a man at least 80 years old with acute or convalescent COVID-19. The sample comprised peripheral blood.

The CDR3 DNA sequence: TGTGCCAGCAGCCCTCCCCCTTGGAAGGGAGGGTGGGAGCAGTACTTC. The encoded protein is CASSPPPWKGGWEQYF. This chain links TRBV3-1 (or the pseudogene TRBV3-2) with TRBJ2-7; 7 bases are shared with TRBD2. V lost 4 bases and J lost 7; bases outside the gene matches: 16. From germline, CDR1 is LGHDT and CDR2 YNNKEL (reference sequence). This CDR3 has 16 residues.